This record covers a single T cell receptor beta chain. These data come from a study of monozygotic twins with inflammatory bowel disease. TCRdb re-called the 5' RACE reads and catalogs CDR3 proteins one per entry, DNA excluded. The sample has some 160,000 distinct CDR3 sequences; the top ten hold around 6.8%. Germline V gives CDR1 SEHNR, CDR2 FQNEAQ (reference sequence). This CDR3 region has 15 residues. This chain links TRBV7-9 with TRBJ1-2. Specimen: blood. This TCR derives from a human donor with ulcerative colitis or Crohn's disease, or a healthy co-twin of an affected twin (not recorded which). CDR3 loop: CASSLAGGLLYGYTF.